The 29 T cell receptor beta chains listed next were all sequenced from one sample in a study of T cell clonotyping in hematopoietic cell transplantation. The method was immunoSEQ multiplex PCR; TCRdb's version includes in-frame clones alone and lacks a portion of them. This sample has 10,000 to 15,000 clones, with just under 85% found just once. The material sequenced was PBMCs, taken 100 days after allogeneic stem cell transplant. The receptors come from a female patient aged 35 to 55 who had an allogeneic stem cell transplant from a related donor, so T cells may come from the graft donor. Some clones in this sample may be carry-over from other donors' samples.

The V and J genes are TRBV30 and TRBJ1-2; 8 bases are a match to TRBD1. V lost 4 bases and J lost 2; bases outside the gene matches: 12. The CDR3 has 16 amino acids. Germline loops: CDR1 GTSNPN, CDR2 SVGIG (reference sequence). CDR3 nucleotides: TGTGCCTGGACCGAAGACAGGGGAAAGGTGAACTATGGCTACACCTTC. It is translated as CAWTEDRGKVNYGYTF. The full variable domain, in which reference TRBV30 and TRBJ1-2 provide the parts outside the CDR3, is SQTIHQWPATLVQPVGSPLSLECTVEGTSNPNLYWYRQAAGRGLQLLFYSVGIGQISSEVPQNLSASRPQDRQFILSSKKLLLSDSGFYLCAWTEDRGKVNYGYTFGSGTRLTVV.

The chain couples TRBV19 to TRBJ1-2, with 9 bases lining up with TRBD1. This CDR3 contains 14 residues. After removal of 11 bases from V and 4 bases from J, the junction contained 11 bases not matched to a gene. The V gene's germline CDR1 is LNHDA and CDR2 SQIVND (reference sequence). The CDR3 protein is CAGTDRGRSYGYTF. CDR3 DNA: TGTGCCGGTACGGACAGGGGAAGGAGCTATGGCTACACCTTC.

This clone has more than one count but fewer than ten. In DNA form, the CDR3 reads TGTGCCTGGAGTGCAAGGGTCAACTATGGCTACACCTTC. Translation: CAWSARVNYGYTF. The genes are TRBV30 and TRBJ1-2; D not certain. Between the trimmed V and J ends, which lost 1 base and 2 bases, there was a span of 8 bases. CDR1 is GTSNPN, CDR2 SVGIG, per germline (reference sequence). CDR3 length equals 13 residues.

The rearrangement links TRBV30 to TRBJ1-2; D gene uncertain. CDR3 length: 13 amino acids. V lost 1 base to trimming and J lost 12 bases, with 18 bases between them. Germline CDR1 and CDR2: GTSNPN and SVGIG (reference sequence). The CDR3 sequence is CAWSASPSNVHTF. CDR3 sequence (DNA): TGTGCCTGGAGTGCCTCACCTTCTAATGTTCACACCTTC. The full variable domain, in which reference TRBV30 and TRBJ1-2 provide the parts outside the CDR3, is SQTIHQWPATLVQPVGSPLSLECTVEGTSNPNLYWYRQAAGRGLQLLFYSVGIGQISSEVPQNLSASRPQDRQFILSSKKLLLSDSGFYLCAWSASPSNVHTFGSGTRLTVV.

This chain uses TRBV6-1 with TRBJ2-6, with D possibly matching TRBD1 (5 bases). CDR1 and CDR2 (germline): MNHNS, SASEGT. Trimming stripped 2 bases from V and 1 base from J, with 6 bases between. The CDR3 is 15 residues long. CDR3 nucleotide sequence: TGTGCCAGCAGTGAACAGGGATCTGGGGCCAACGTCCTGACTTTC. Its protein is CASSEQGSGANVLTF.

This clone occurred a few times. The rearrangement joins TRBV19 to TRBJ2-2; 13 bases fit TRBD2. This CDR3 has 17 amino acids. The V gene's germline CDR1 is LNHDA and CDR2 SQIVND (reference sequence). J was trimmed by 4 bases and V by 7 bases; bases with no gene match: 9. The CDR3 coding sequence is TGTGCCAGTAAGCGGACTAGCGGGAGCGCTGGCACCGGGGAGCTGTTTTTT. Translation gives CASKRTSGSAGTGELFF.

V is TRBV28 and J is TRBJ2-5, with D tentatively TRBD2 (5 bases). V lost 2 bases, J lost 1 base, and 11 bases lay in between. The length of the CDR3 is 15 residues. Germline V gene data show CDR1 as MDHEN and CDR2 as SYDVKM. The CDR3 loop reads CASSLTGRTQETQYF. The CDR3 DNA follows: TGTGCCAGCAGTTTAACGGGGAGAACCCAAGAGACCCAGTACTTC. The variable domain in full, completed from reference TRBV28 and TRBJ2-5, reads DVKVTQSSRYLVKRTGEKVFLECVQDMDHENMFWYRQDPGLGLRLIYFSYDVKMKEKGDIPEGYSVSREKKERFSLILESASTNQTSMYLCASSLTGRTQETQYFGPGTRLLVL.

J is TRBJ1-4 and V is TRBV29-1; D is undetermined. Germline CDR1 is SQVTM and CDR2 is ANQGSEA. The CDR3 loop spans 12 amino acids. Between the trimmed V and J ends, which lost 7 bases and 5 bases, there was a span of 11 bases. CDR3 in DNA: TGCAGCGCCTTGGACGGAAATGAAAAACTGTTTTTT. It codes for CSALDGNEKLFF.

This clone has only a few counts. The chain combines TRBV7-9 with TRBJ1-5; perhaps TRBD1 as D (5 bases). Looked up from germline, CDR1 is SEHNR and CDR2 is FQNEAQ (reference sequence). The CDR3 has 13 residues. V dropped 7 bases and J dropped 4 bases, with 11 bases sitting between them. CDR3 nucleotide sequence: TGTGCCAGCACCTCCGGGGGGAATCAGCCCCAGCATTTT. Translation gives CASTSGGNQPQHF. Combining the CDR3 with reference TRBV7-9 and TRBJ1-5 gives the whole variable domain DTGVSQNPRHKITKRGQNVTFRCDPISEHNRLYWYRQTLGQGPEFLTYFQNEAQLEKSRLLSDRFSAERPKGSFSTLEIQRTEQGDSAMYLCASTSGGNQPQHFGDGTRLSIL.

The rearrangement joins TRBV5-1 to TRBJ1-1, with TRBD1 matching over 8 bases. The CDR3 runs 12 residues. With V trimmed by 4 bases and J by 8 bases, 4 bases remained unmatched. Germline CDR1 and CDR2: SGHRS and YFSETQ. The CDR3 sequence: CASSAQGGEAFF. CDR3 in DNA: TGCGCCAGCAGCGCACAGGGGGGCGAAGCTTTCTTT. Filled out from reference TRBV5-1 and TRBJ1-1, the complete variable domain reads KAGVTQTPRYLIKTRGQQVTLSCSPISGHRSVSWYQQTPGQGLQFLFEYFSETQRNKGNFPGRFSGRQFSNSRSEMNVSTLELGDSALYLCASSAQGGEAFFGQGTRLTVV.

The J gene is TRBJ2-7, the V gene TRBV6-5, with TRBD2 identical over 7 bases. The CDR3 runs 14 residues. V lost 3 bases and J lost 2; bases outside the gene matches: 4. Germline CDR1 reads MNHEY; CDR2 reads SVGAGI. The CDR3 nucleotides read TGTGCCAGCAGTTATGGCGGGGGTACCTACGAGCAGTACTTC. Translation gives CASSYGGGTYEQYF.

The chain recombines TRBV4-1 with TRBJ2-5; TRBD2 matches at 9 bases. Per the germline V gene, CDR1 is MGHRA and CDR2 is YSYEKL. CDR3 size: 16 residues. The V and J ends lost 6 bases and 5 bases, in that order; junction bases with no gene match: 13. The CDR3 sequence is CASSWVPAGGLETQYF. The CDR3 bases are TGCGCCAGCAGTTGGGTCCCAGCGGGAGGACTGGAGACCCAGTACTTC.

The J gene is TRBJ1-3, the V gene TRBV7-6, with 7 bases matching TRBD1. V was pared by 5 bases and J by 0 bases, with 4 bases of the junction left unmatched. There are 15 residues in the CDR3. The germline V gene encodes CDR1 SGHVS and CDR2 FNYEAQ. As DNA, the CDR3 is TGTGCCAGCAGCCAAGGGGGCTACTCTGGAAACACCATATATTTT. This gives the protein CASSQGGYSGNTIYF.

V gene TRBV6-6 combines with J gene TRBJ1-1; no firm D call. Trimming took 2 bases from V and 4 from J, leaving 5 bases between them. CDR1 is MNHNY, CDR2 SVGAGI, per germline (reference sequence). This CDR3 comprises 12 residues. CDR3 nucleotides: TGTGCCAGCAGTTACATCGCCACTGAAGCTTTCTTT. As protein: CASSYIATEAFF.

The gene calls are TRBV7-8 and TRBJ2-1; 7 bases fit TRBD2. This CDR3 is 16 amino acids long. Per germline, CDR1 SGHVS and CDR2 FQNEAQ. V lost 6 bases to trimming and J lost 0 bases; unmatched junction nucleotides: 8. CDR3 amino acids: CASSSSGGFSYNEQFF. Here the CDR3 DNA reads TGTGCCAGCAGTTCATCGGGGGGTTTCTCCTACAATGAGCAGTTCTTC.

The V and J genes are TRBV28 and TRBJ1-5; D is uncertain. In germline, CDR1 is MDHEN, CDR2 SYDVKM. This CDR3 has 14 residues. V lost 5 bases, J lost 4 bases, and 12 bases lay in between. As DNA, the CDR3 is TGTGCCAGCAGTGCCGGGAAGTCTAATCAGCCCCAGCATTTT. Protein product: CASSAGKSNQPQHF.

The gene calls are TRBV29-1 and TRBJ2-7; either TRBD1 or TRBD2 may supply D (6 bases each). Germline assignment: CDR1 SQVTM and CDR2 ANQGSEA. This CDR3 has 13 amino acids. The V gene lost 6 bases and the J gene lost 3 bases, with 15 bases spanning the gap. DNA of the CDR3: TGCAGCGTAAGAAACGGGGGCAGCTACGAGCAGTACTTC. Its translation is CSVRNGGSYEQYF.

This CDR3 is CASSLNRDSNTEAFF. CDR3 sequence (DNA): TGCGCCAGCAGCCTCAACCGGGACAGTAACACTGAAGCTTTCTTT. The chain couples TRBV5-1 to TRBJ1-1, with 7 bases matching TRBD1. There are 15 residues in the CDR3. The V gene's germline CDR1 is SGHRS and CDR2 YFSETQ. Trimming took 4 bases from V and 2 from J; bases not matched to a gene: 8.

The chain joins TRBV13 to TRBJ2-6; no firm D call. Trimming left V 5 bases short and J 0 bases short, with 8 bases between. This CDR3 is built from 15 residues. Germline loops: CDR1 PRHDT, CDR2 FYEKMQ (reference sequence). This CDR3 is CASSPGLSGANVLTF. CDR3 bases: TGTGCCAGCAGCCCCGGCCTCTCTGGGGCCAACGTCCTGACTTTC.

This sequence joins TRBV19 and TRBJ2-7; D perhaps matches TRBD2 (7 bases). CDR1 LNHDA and CDR2 SQIVND come from the germline V gene (reference sequence). Trimming took off 3 bases at V and 3 bases at J, with 18 bases between the two ends. CDR3 size: 16 residues. CDR3 DNA sequence: TGTGCCAGTAGTATCGGAGGGGGGGCTTTTAACTACGAGCAGTACTTC. It codes for CASSIGGGAFNYEQYF.

This clone was seen just once. CDR3 in DNA: TGTGCCAGCAGTGAAGGTGGTCTAGCCGAGCAGTTCTTC. Protein sequence: CASSEGGLAEQFF. This rearrangement joins TRBV2 to TRBJ2-1; maybe TRBD2 (5 bases). V lost 1 base and J lost 10, with 11 bases in between. The CDR3 covers 13 residues. Per germline, CDR1 SNHLY and CDR2 FYNNEI.

This clone was seen once. This sequence joins TRBV5-6 and TRBJ1-1, with no clear D. V was clipped by 0 bases and J by 7 bases, with 7 bases between them. The CDR3 runs to 12 residues. Germline CDR1 is SGHDT and CDR2 is YYEEEE. The CDR3 sequence: CASSLDPGEAFF. The CDR3 bases are TGTGCCAGCAGCTTGGATCCAGGTGAAGCTTTCTTT.

The chain couples TRBV10-1 to TRBJ2-7; a weak D match, TRBD1 (6 bases). The V and J ends lost 6 bases and 2 bases respectively, with 14 bases between them. The CDR3 loop spans 14 amino acids. Germline assignment: CDR1 WNHNN and CDR2 SYGVQD (reference sequence). The CDR3 sequence is CASSLRQDPYEQYF. The CDR3 region has the DNA TGCGCCAGCAGCCTTAGACAGGACCCCTACGAGCAGTACTTC.

This clone showed up just once. V and J are TRBV7-3 and TRBJ2-1, with 7 positions matching TRBD2. Per the germline V gene, CDR1 is SGHTA and CDR2 is FQGTGA. Germline trimming cut 4 bases from V and 6 bases from J; bases unmatched to any gene: 12. The CDR3 sequence is 16 residues long. CDR3 amino acids: CASSSSTSLFGNEQFF. The CDR3 DNA follows: TGTGCCAGCAGCTCCTCGACTAGCTTGTTTGGCAATGAGCAGTTCTTC.

This chain connects TRBV11-2 to TRBJ2-5; D is unresolved. Between the trimmed V and J ends, which lost 1 base and 2 bases, there was a span of 8 bases. In germline, CDR1 is SGHAT, CDR2 FQNNGV. The CDR3 runs 14 residues. CDR3 coding DNA: TGTGCCAGCAGCTTAGGGGGTGGGCAAGAGACCCAGTACTTC. Amino acid sequence: CASSLGGGQETQYF.

This chain uses TRBV27 with TRBJ2-5; 8 nucleotides match TRBD1. The V gene's germline CDR1 is MNHEY and CDR2 SMNVEV (reference sequence). The CDR3 sequence is 11 residues long. The junction had 3 bases not matched to a gene; V was cut back by 8 bases and J by 7 bases. This chain's CDR3 is CASRQGWTQYF. CDR3 coding DNA: TGTGCCAGCCGACAGGGGTGGACCCAGTACTTC.

The chain recombines TRBV7-2 with TRBJ2-3, with 9 positions matching TRBD1. The CDR3 extends over 17 amino acids. Germline values: CDR1 SGHTA, CDR2 FQGNSA. Trimming took 1 base from V and 2 from J; bases not matched to a gene: 7. The CDR3 spells CASSLEARTGATDTQYF. CDR3 nucleotides: TGTGCCAGCAGCTTAGAGGCCAGGACAGGGGCCACAGATACGCAGTATTTT.

The gene calls are TRBV30 and TRBJ2-7; D call uncertain. The CDR3 runs to 13 residues. Germline CDR1 and CDR2: GTSNPN and SVGIG (reference sequence). The ends were cut back, 4 bases at V and 2 bases at J, with 12 bases in the middle. CDR3 DNA: TGTGCCTGGACCAAAGACTTCGCCTACGAGCAGTACTTC. Amino acid sequence: CAWTKDFAYEQYF. Combining the CDR3 with reference TRBV30 and TRBJ2-7 gives the whole variable domain SQTIHQWPATLVQPVGSPLSLECTVEGTSNPNLYWYRQAAGRGLQLLFYSVGIGQISSEVPQNLSASRPQDRQFILSSKKLLLSDSGFYLCAWTKDFAYEQYFGPGTRLTVT.

The chain couples TRBV7-8 to TRBJ1-2; possibly TRBD1 for D (5 bases). CDR3 length equals 12 residues. The germline V and J ends were trimmed by 1 base and 8 bases, with 8 bases remaining between them. Per germline, CDR1 SGHVS and CDR2 FQNEAQ. The DNA for the CDR3 is TGTGCCAGCAGCTTAGTTGGGGACGGCTACACCTTC. Residues: CASSLVGDGYTF.